The rows below give T cell receptor beta chains drawn from one sample of a study of post-analysis software for immune sequencing data. Each CDR3 protein gets one entry after TCRdb re-called the PCR reads with MiXCR. The sample shows almost 700,000 distinct CDR3 sequences, about 60% of them seen only once. What was sequenced was blood. The origin of the receptors is a girl aged 2 to 10 with multiple sclerosis. The CDR3 runs from the conserved cysteine through the conserved F or W. A D gene is named only where the DNA matches it firmly. Clone sizes are given selectively: once, few, many, or a class where the clone is expanded.

>TRBV7-6|.|TRBD1|TRBJ1-5
TGTGCCAGCAGCTTAGGGACAGGGACCGATCAGCCCCAGCATTTT
CASSLGTGTDQPQHF
>TRBV7-2|.|TRBD2|TRBJ2-1
TGTGCCAGCAGCCCAACGGGACTAGCCGAATACAATGAGCAGTTCTTC
CASSPTGLAEYNEQFF
>TRBV29-1|.|TRBD2|TRBJ2-3
TGCAGCGTTGGACTAGCGGGGTTTAGCACAGATACGCAGTATTTT
CSVGLAGFSTDTQYF
>TRBV7-9|.|.|TRBJ2-1
TGTGCCAGCAGCCCTAGCTCGCGTGAGCAGTTCTTC
CASSPSSREQFF
>TRBV12-3/TRBV12-4|.|.|TRBJ2-1
TGTGCCAGCAGTTTCACCCTTGGGATGGGAGAGTTCTTC
CASSFTLGMGEFF
>TRBV11-3|.|TRBD2|TRBJ2-1
TGTGCCAGCAGCTTAGAGCCTAGCGGGGGCTACAATGAGCAGTTCTTC
CASSLEPSGGYNEQFF
>TRBV6-5|.|TRBD1|TRBJ2-7
TGTGCCAGCAGGGGAACAGGGGGCCGCGAGCAGTACTTC
CASRGTGGREQYF
>TRBV19|.|.|TRBJ1-2
TGTGCCAGTAGTGTCACAGGGTTTGGCTACACCTTC
CASSVTGFGYTF
>TRBV7-3|.|TRBD2|TRBJ2-1
TGTGCCAGCAGAGCATCCGGGACTAGCATAGGGGAGTTCTTC
CASRASGTSIGEFF
>TRBV20-1|.|TRBD2|TRBJ2-2
TGCAGTGCTAAATCAACTAGCGGGTTGAACACCGGGGAGCTGTTTTTT
CSAKSTSGLNTGELFF
>TRBV12-3/TRBV12-4|.|TRBD1|TRBJ1-2
TGTGCCAGCGTTACAGGGGGTGCGTCCTATGGCTACACCTTC
CASVTGGASYGYTF
>TRBV4-3|few|.|TRBJ2-3
TGCGCCAGCAGCCCTTCCTTTAGCACAGATACGCAGTATTTT
CASSPSFSTDTQYF
>TRBV7-6|.|.|TRBJ2-7
TGTGCCAGCAGCTACGACGGCCGGTACAGTCACAATGAGCAGTACTTC
CASSYDGRYSHNEQYF
>TRBV28|many|TRBD1|TRBJ2-3
TGTGCCAGCAGTTCTCCCCTTGGACAGGGGAGCACAGATACGCAGTATTTT
CASSSPLGQGSTDTQYF
>TRBV2|.|.|TRBJ2-5
TGTGCCAGCAGCCGACCCCCTCGGGAGACCCAGTACTTC
CASSRPPRETQYF
>TRBV5-1|few|.|TRBJ2-5
TGTGCCAGCAGCTTAGCGGGACAGGGAGAGACCCAGTACTTC
CASSLAGQGETQYF
>TRBV12-3/TRBV12-4|.|TRBD1|TRBJ1-1
TGTGCCAGCAGTTTCACGACTGCCAGGGGGGCTTTCTTT
CASSFTTARGAFF
>TRBV10-3|few|TRBD2|TRBJ2-1
TGTGCCATCAGTGCCGGGACTAGCGAGTTCTTC
CAISAGTSEFF
>TRBV29-1|.|.|TRBJ2-7
TGCAGCGTTGAAGAAACAGTCACCTACGAGCAGTACTTC
CSVEETVTYEQYF
>TRBV12-3/TRBV12-4|.|.|TRBJ2-1
TGTGCCAGCAGTTTATCTAACCCGGGCCATGAGCAGTTCTTC
CASSLSNPGHEQFF
>TRBV9|.|.|TRBJ2-1
TGTGCCAGCAGCCCAACCGGACCCCAGATGTTCTTC
CASSPTGPQMFF
>TRBV10-3|few|TRBD1|TRBJ2-1
TGTGCCATGTCTCCTACAGGGGGGAAGTCCTCCTACAATGAGCAGTTCTTC
CAMSPTGGKSSYNEQFF
>TRBV7-8|.|.|TRBJ1-2
TGTGCCAGCAGCTTAGGGTTGACAGACTTTTCTAACTATGGCTACACCTTC
CASSLGLTDFSNYGYTF
>TRBV7-8|.|.|TRBJ2-3
TGTGCCAGCAGCTCCCATATTGGGGGCCTCCCCGATACGCAGTATTTT
CASSSHIGGLPDTQYF
>TRBV6-4|.|.|TRBJ2-7
TGTGCCAGCAGTGACTCGAACACCGGGGGATCCGACTACGAGCAGTACTTC
CASSDSNTGGSDYEQYF
>TRBV7-2|few|.|TRBJ2-5
TGTGCCAGCATCGGCTACTATCAAGAGACCCAGTACTTC
CASIGYYQETQYF
>TRBV5-4|few|.|TRBJ2-3
TGTGCCAGCAGCTCAAGCCCGGCCCCAATAAGGACAGATACGCAGTATTTT
CASSSSPAPIRTDTQYF
>TRBV20-1|.|.|TRBJ2-3
TGCAGTGCTAGAGCCGGGACCCGCACAGATACGCAGTATTTT
CSARAGTRTDTQYF
>TRBV2|.|.|TRBJ1-6
TGTGCCAGCAGTGTAAACAGGAACTCACCCCTCCACTTT
CASSVNRNSPLHF
>TRBV6-1|.|.|TRBJ2-3
TGTGCCAGCAGTGGACTCCGTTACACAGATACGCAGTATTTT
CASSGLRYTDTQYF
>TRBV7-9|.|.|TRBJ1-1
TGTGCCAGCAGCTTAGGGACACCCGCTGAAGCTTTCTTT
CASSLGTPAEAFF
>TRBV3-1|.|TRBD1|TRBJ1-1
TGTGCCAGCAGCCCCTGGACAGGGGCTGAAGCTTTCTTT
CASSPWTGAEAFF
>TRBV7-9|.|.|TRBJ2-3
TGTGCCACCGAAAGGGGGGAGACCACTACGCAGTATTTT
CATERGETTTQYF
>TRBV15|.|TRBD1|TRBJ1-5
TGTGCCACCAGCAGAGGGGGACAGGGTGGTCAGCCCCAGCATTTT
CATSRGGQGGQPQHF
>TRBV7-2|.|TRBD2|TRBJ2-7
TGTGCCAGCGGTGCTAGCGGGAACAGGTTTAGCGAGCAGTACTTC
CASGASGNRFSEQYF
>TRBV4-3|many|.|TRBJ2-2
TGCGCCAGCACCCCCGGGAACACCGGGGAGCTGTTTTTT
CASTPGNTGELFF